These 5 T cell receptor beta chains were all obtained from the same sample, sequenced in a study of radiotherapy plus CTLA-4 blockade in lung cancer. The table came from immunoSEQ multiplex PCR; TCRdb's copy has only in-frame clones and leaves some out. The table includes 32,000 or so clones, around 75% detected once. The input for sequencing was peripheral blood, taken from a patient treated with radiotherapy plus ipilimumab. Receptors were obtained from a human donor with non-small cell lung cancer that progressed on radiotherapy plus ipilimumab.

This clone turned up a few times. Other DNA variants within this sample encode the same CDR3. CDR3 residues: CASSLGGGVGGETQYF. CDR3 DNA: TGTGCCAGCAGCTTAGGAGGGGGAGTGGGGGGAGAGACCCAGTACTTC. The rearrangement uses TRBV13 and TRBJ2-5; possibly TRBD1 or TRBD2 for D (6 bases each). V was pared by 0 bases and J by 4 bases, with 15 bases between. Germline lookup yields CDR1 PRHDT and CDR2 FYEKMQ (reference sequence). This CDR3 region has 16 residues.

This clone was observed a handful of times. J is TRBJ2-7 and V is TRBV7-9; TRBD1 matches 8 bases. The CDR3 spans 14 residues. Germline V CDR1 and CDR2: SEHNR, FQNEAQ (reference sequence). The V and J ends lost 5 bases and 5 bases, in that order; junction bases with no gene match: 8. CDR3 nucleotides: TGTGCCAGCAGCCCGCCCGGGACAGGCCACGAGCAGTACTTC. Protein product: CASSPPGTGHEQYF.

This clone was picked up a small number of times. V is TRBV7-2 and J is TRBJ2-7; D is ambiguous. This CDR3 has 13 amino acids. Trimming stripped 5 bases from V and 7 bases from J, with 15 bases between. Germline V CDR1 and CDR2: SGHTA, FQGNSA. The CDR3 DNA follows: TGTGCCAGCAGCCTGACCGTCGGAAGGGAGCAGTACTTC. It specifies CASSLTVGREQYF. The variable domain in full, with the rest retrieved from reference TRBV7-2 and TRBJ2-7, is GAGVSQSPSNKVTEKGKDVELRCDPISGHTALYWYRQSLGQGLEFLIYFQGNSAPDKSGLPSDRFSAERTGGSVSTLTIQRTQQEDSAVYLCASSLTVGREQYFGPGTRLTVT.

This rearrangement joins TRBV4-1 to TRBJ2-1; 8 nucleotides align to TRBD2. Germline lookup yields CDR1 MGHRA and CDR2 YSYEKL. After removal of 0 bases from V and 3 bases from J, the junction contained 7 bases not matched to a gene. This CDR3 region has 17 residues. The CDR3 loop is CASSQDRGGTYYNEQFF. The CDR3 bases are TGCGCCAGCAGCCAAGATCGCGGGGGGACTTACTACAATGAGCAGTTCTTC.

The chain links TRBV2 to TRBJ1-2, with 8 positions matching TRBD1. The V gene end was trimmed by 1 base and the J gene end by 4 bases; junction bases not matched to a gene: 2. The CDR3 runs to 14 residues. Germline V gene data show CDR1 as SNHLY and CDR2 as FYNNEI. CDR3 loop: CASSEEDRVYGYTF. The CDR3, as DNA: TGTGCCAGCAGTGAAGAGGACAGGGTCTATGGCTACACCTTC.